This T cell receptor (beta chain) was sequenced for a study of cytomegalovirus exposure and HLA in healthy donors. Both 60 Vbeta primers and 13 Jbeta primers went into the PCR. The protocol was immunoSEQ multiplex PCR, while the TCRdb copy is restricted to in-frame clones and leaves out a portion. The sample contains approximately 110,000 clones, roughly four fifths of which appear only once. This CDR3 contains 13 residues. The germline gives CDR1 SGHAT, CDR2 FQNNGV. V gave up 7 bases and J gave up 8 bases, with 17 bases separating them. This clonotype was obtained from a woman aged 55 to 70 in good health and CMV-seropositive. The gene calls are TRBV11-2 and TRBJ1-2; tentatively, D is TRBD1 (6 bases). The source material was PBMCs. The CDR3 reads CASNPQQGGGYTF. Written as DNA, the CDR3 is TGTGCCAGCAACCCCCAACAGGGAGGGGGCTACACCTTC.